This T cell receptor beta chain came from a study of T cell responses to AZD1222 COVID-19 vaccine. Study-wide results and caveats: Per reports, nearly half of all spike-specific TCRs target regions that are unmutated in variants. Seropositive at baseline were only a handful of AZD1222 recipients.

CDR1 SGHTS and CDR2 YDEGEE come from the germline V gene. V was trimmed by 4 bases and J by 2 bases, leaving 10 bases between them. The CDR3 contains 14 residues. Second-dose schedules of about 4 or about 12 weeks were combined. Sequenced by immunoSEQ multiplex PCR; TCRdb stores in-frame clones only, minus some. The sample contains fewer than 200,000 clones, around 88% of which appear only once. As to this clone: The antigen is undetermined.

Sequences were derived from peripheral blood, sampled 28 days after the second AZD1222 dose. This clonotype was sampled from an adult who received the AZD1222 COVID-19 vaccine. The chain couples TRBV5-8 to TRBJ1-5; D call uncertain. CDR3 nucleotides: TGTGCCAGCAGCCCCCTGATAGGCAATCAGCCCCAGCATTTT. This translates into CASSPLIGNQPQHF.